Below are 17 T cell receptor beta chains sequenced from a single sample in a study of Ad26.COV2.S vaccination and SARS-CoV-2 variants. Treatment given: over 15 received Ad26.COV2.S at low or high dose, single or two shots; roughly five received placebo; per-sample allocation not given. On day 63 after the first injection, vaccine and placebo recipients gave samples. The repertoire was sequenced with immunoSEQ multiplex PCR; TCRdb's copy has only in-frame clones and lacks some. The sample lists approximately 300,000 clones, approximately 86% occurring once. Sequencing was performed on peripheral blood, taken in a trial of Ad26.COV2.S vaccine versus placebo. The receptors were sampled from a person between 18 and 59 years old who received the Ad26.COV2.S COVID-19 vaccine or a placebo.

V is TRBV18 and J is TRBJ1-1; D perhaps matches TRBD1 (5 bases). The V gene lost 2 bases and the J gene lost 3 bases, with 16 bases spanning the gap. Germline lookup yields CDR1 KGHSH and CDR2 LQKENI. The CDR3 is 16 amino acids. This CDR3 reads CASSPKVGARDTEAFF. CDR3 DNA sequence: TGTGCCAGCTCACCAAAAGTTGGGGCGCGGGACACTGAAGCTTTCTTT.

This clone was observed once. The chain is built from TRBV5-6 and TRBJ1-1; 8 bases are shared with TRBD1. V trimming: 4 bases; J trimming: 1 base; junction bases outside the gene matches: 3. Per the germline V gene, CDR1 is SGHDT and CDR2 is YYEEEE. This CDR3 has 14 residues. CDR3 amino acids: CASSRTGKNTEAFF. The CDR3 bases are TGTGCCAGCAGCCGGACAGGGAAGAACACTGAAGCTTTCTTT.

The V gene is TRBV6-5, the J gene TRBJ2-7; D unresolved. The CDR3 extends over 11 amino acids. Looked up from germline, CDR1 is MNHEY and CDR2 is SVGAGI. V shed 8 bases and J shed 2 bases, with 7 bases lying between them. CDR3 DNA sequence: TGTGCCAGCGGCAAAACCTACGAGCAGTACTTC. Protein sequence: CASGKTYEQYF.

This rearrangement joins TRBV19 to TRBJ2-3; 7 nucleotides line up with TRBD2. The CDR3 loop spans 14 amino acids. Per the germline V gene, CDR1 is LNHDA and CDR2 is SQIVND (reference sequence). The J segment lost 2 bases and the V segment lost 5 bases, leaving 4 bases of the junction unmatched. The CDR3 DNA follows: TGTGCCAGTAGTTGGGGGGGGATCACAGATACGCAGTATTTT. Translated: CASSWGGITDTQYF.

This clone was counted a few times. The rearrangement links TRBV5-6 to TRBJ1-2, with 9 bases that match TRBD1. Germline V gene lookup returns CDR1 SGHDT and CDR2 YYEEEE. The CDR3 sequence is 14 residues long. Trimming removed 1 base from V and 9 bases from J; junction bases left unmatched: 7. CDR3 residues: CASSLLRDRDSYTF. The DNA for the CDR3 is TGTGCCAGCAGCTTGCTCCGGGACAGGGATAGCTACACCTTC.

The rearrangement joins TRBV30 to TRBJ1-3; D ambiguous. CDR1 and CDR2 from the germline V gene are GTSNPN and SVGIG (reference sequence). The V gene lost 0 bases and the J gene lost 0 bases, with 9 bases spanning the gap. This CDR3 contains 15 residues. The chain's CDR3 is CAWSVRTGSGNTIYF. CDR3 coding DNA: TGTGCCTGGAGTGTACGTACGGGCTCTGGAAACACCATATATTTT. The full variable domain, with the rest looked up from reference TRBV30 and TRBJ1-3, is SQTIHQWPATLVQPVGSPLSLECTVEGTSNPNLYWYRQAAGRGLQLLFYSVGIGQISSEVPQNLSASRPQDRQFILSSKKLLLSDSGFYLCAWSVRTGSGNTIYFGEGSWLTVV.

For the CDR3, the DNA is TGTGCCAGCAGCCAGAATAGCGGAGACAGCTCCTACAATGAGCAGTTCTTC. It is translated as CASSQNSGDSSYNEQFF. This chain links TRBV4-2 with TRBJ2-1; D perhaps matches TRBD2 (6 bases). Germline V CDR1 and CDR2: LGHNA, YNFKEQ. The CDR3 spans 17 residues. V was clipped by 3 bases and J by 0 bases, with 15 bases between them.

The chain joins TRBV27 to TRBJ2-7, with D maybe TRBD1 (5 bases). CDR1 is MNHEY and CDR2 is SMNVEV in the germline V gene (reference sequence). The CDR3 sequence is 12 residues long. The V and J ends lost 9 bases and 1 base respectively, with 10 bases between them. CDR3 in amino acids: CASSRGSYEQYF. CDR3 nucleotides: TGTGCCAGTAGTAGGGGATCCTACGAGCAGTACTTC.

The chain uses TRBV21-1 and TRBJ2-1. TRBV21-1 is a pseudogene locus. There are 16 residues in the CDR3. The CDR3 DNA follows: TGTGCCAGCAGCAAAGGCGTGGGGGTAAGGAACAATGAGCAGTTCTTC. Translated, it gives CASSKGVGVRNNEQFF.

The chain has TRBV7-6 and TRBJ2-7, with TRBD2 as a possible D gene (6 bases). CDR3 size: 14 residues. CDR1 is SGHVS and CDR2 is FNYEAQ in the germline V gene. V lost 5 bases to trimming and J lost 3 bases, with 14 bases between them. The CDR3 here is CASSVTPGGYEQYF. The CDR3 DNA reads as TGTGCCAGCAGCGTAACCCCCGGGGGCTACGAGCAGTACTTC.

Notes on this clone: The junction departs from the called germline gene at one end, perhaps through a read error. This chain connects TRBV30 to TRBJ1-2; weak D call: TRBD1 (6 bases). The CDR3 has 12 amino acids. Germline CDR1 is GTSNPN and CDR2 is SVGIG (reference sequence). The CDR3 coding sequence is TGTGCCTGGAGGGCACAGGGAGCCGTGCCCCACTTC. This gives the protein CAWRAQGAVPHF.

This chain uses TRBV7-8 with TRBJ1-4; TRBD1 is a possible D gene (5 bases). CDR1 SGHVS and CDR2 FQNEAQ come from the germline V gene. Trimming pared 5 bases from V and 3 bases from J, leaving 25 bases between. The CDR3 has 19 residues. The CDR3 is CASSPKAVTLVGANEKLFF. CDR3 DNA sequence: TGTGCCAGCAGCCCCAAGGCAGTGACGTTGGTGGGGGCTAATGAAAAACTGTTTTTT. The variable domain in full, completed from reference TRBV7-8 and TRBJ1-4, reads GAGVSQSPRYKVAKRGQDVALRCDPISGHVSLFWYQQALGQGPEFLTYFQNEAQLDKSGLPSDRFFAERPEGSVSTLKIQRTQQEDSAVYLCASSPKAVTLVGANEKLFFGSGTQLSVL.

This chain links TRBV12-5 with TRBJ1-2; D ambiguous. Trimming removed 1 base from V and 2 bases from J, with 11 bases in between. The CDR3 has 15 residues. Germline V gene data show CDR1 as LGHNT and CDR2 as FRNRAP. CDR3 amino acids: CASGLGTTVNYGYTF. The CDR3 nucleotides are TGTGCTAGTGGTTTGGGAACGACTGTCAACTATGGCTACACCTTC.

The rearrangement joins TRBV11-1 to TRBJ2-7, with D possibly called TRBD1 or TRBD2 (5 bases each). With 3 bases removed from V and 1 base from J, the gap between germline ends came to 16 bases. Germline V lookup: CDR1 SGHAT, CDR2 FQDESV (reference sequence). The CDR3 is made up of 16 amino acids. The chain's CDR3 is CASSFDGDADSYEQYF. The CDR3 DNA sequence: TGTGCCAGCAGCTTCGATGGGGACGCGGATTCCTACGAGCAGTACTTC.

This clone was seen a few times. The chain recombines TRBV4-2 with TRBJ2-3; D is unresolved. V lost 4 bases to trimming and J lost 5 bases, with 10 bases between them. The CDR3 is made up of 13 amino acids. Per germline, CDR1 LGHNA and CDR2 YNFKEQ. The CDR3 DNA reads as TGTGCCAGCAGCCGGCGATCGGAAGATACGCAGTATTTT. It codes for CASSRRSEDTQYF.

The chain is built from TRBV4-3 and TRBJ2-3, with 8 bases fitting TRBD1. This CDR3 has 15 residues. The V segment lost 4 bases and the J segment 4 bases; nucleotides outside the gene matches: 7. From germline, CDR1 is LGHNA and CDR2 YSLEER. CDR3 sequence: CASSPQGAVSDTQYF. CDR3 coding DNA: TGCGCCAGCAGCCCTCAGGGGGCGGTGTCAGATACGCAGTATTTT.

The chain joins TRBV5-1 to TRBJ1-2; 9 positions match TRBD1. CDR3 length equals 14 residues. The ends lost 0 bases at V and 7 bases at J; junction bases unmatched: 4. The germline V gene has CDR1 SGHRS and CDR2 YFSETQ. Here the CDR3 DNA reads TGCGCCAGCAGCTTGGCCGGGACAGGGTTTGGCTACACCTTC. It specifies CASSLAGTGFGYTF.